This entry features one T cell receptor (beta chain) sequence. The sample belongs to a study of shared clonotypes between healthy human individuals. The ends lost 3 bases at V and 4 bases at J; junction bases unmatched: 13. Germline-derived CDR1 and CDR2 are SGHAT and FQNNGV. The CDR3 loop spans 17 amino acids. Profiled with immunoSEQ multiplex PCR; TCRdb holds only in-frame clones, not every one. The sample includes approximately 2.5 million clones, 90% to 95% of them seen just once. Specimen: naive CD4+ T cells from PBMCs. Subset indicated: CD45RA+ positively selected. V gene TRBV11-2 combines with J gene TRBJ1-1, with 8 bases lining up with TRBD1. The TCR comes from a young man in good health. Some clones in this sample may be carry-over from other donors' samples. CDR3 residues: CASSFLDRGSRGTEAFF. In DNA, the CDR3 is TGTGCCAGCAGCTTTTTAGACAGGGGAAGTAGGGGCACTGAAGCTTTCTTT.